Listed below are T cell receptor beta chains from one sample, sequenced in a study of blood T cell repertoires in COVID-19. Data came from immunoSEQ multiplex PCR; TCRdb stores just in-frame clones and leaves some out. The data contain around 220,000 clones, around nine tenths of them singletons. Sample: PBMCs or T cells enriched from blood (not recorded which). These TCRs come from a woman between 45 and 65 years old with acute COVID-19. Each CDR3 is given with its conserved first and last residue. The D gene is left open where the match is weak. Not all rows give a size; the values are once, few, many and, for expanded clones, a class.

D gene	clone size	V gene	J gene	CDR3 DNA	CDR3 protein
-	-	TRBV15	TRBJ2-7	TGTGCCACCAGCAGAGACCGGGAAGGATCCTACGAGCAGTACTTC	CATSRDREGSYEQYF
TRBD2	-	TRBV3-1/TRBV3-2	TRBJ2-3	TGTGCCAGCAGCCAAGAATGGGGGGGAGCGGGAGTGGCAGATACGCAGTATTTT	CASSQEWGGAGVADTQYF
TRBD2	-	TRBV10-3	TRBJ2-3	TGTGCCATCAGTGAGCCTAGCGGGAGCACAGATACGCAGTATTTT	CAISEPSGSTDTQYF
-	-	TRBV10-3	TRBJ1-3	TGTGCCATCAGTGGGTTGGGACTCTCTGGAAACACCATATATTTT	CAISGLGLSGNTIYF
-	-	TRBV6-5	TRBJ1-1	TGTGCCAGCAGTCTCCAGGGGCGGGGGCACACTGAAGCTTTCTTT	CASSLQGRGHTEAFF
TRBD2	once	TRBV5-1	TRBJ2-5	TGCGCCAGCAGCTTCTTGGGACTAGCGGGAGAAGAGACCCAGTACTTC	CASSFLGLAGEETQYF
TRBD2	-	TRBV24-1	TRBJ2-3	TGTGCCACCAGCGGCCTAGCGGGTCCTGTCTCTATCACAGATACGCAGTATTTT	CATSGLAGPVSITDTQYF
-	-	TRBV19	TRBJ2-3	TGTGCCAGTAGTATACAGCGCGGGGATACGCAGTATTTT	CASSIQRGDTQYF
-	-	TRBV12-3/TRBV12-4	TRBJ1-5	TGTGCCAGCAGCTTTGACTTACGGCAGCCCCAGCATTTT	CASSFDLRQPQHF
TRBD2	-	TRBV27	TRBJ2-7	TGTGCCAGCAGTCAAGAAACGCCTCTAGCGGGAGGGCTCTACGAGCAGTACTTC	CASSQETPLAGGLYEQYF
TRBD2	-	TRBV11-3	TRBJ2-1	TGTGCCAGCAGCTTAGGGGGGGGTTCCAATGAGCAGTTCTTC	CASSLGGGSNEQFF
TRBD2	-	TRBV9	TRBJ2-7	TGTGCCAGCAGCGTGGGAGCGGGAGGCTCCTACGAGCAGTACTTC	CASSVGAGGSYEQYF
-	-	TRBV7-9	TRBJ1-1	TGTGCCAGCAGCTGGCAGGGTGGGAACACTGAAGCTTTCTTT	CASSWQGGNTEAFF
TRBD1	-	TRBV4-3	TRBJ2-3	TGCGCCAGCAGCCAAGATCGGACAGGGGTGGGAGATACGCAGTATTTT	CASSQDRTGVGDTQYF
-	once	TRBV27	TRBJ1-5	TGTGCCAGCAGTCCGACGGGGGGGGCTCAGCCCCAGCATTTT	CASSPTGGAQPQHF
-	-	TRBV28	TRBJ1-2	TGTGCCAGCAGGTATGACAGAAACTATGGCTACACCTTC	CASRYDRNYGYTF
-	once	TRBV3-1/TRBV3-2	TRBJ2-1	TGTGCCAGCAGCCAAGATCTTCAAATGGCCCTTAGGAGAAATGAGCAGTTCTTC	CASSQDLQMALRRNEQFF
TRBD2	-	TRBV3-1/TRBV3-2	TRBJ2-7	TGTGCCAGCAGCCCTCCGACTAGCCCCTACGAGCAGTACTTC	CASSPPTSPYEQYF
-	-	TRBV27	TRBJ1-1	TGTGCCAGCAGTTTATCGGGGACTTGGTTGAACACTGAAGCTTTCTTT	CASSLSGTWLNTEAFF
TRBD2	-	TRBV6-1	TRBJ2-2	TGTGCCAGCAGAGTCGGGGGGGAAACCGGGGAGCTGTTTTTT	CASRVGGETGELFF
TRBD2	-	TRBV6-4	TRBJ2-1	TGTGCCAGCAGTCCTAGCGGGAGCTCCTACAATGAGCAGTTCTTC	CASSPSGSSYNEQFF
-	-	TRBV18	TRBJ2-3	TGTGCCAGCTCAGAACGGGAGCGAACCACAGATACGCAGTATTTT	CASSERERTTDTQYF
TRBD2	-	TRBV29-1	TRBJ2-1	TGCAGCGTTCCTAGGCTAGCGGGATCCCATGAGCAGTTCTTC	CSVPRLAGSHEQFF
-	-	TRBV9	TRBJ2-2	TGTGCCAGCAGCGTAGATAGCCCGAACACCGGGGAGCTGTTTTTT	CASSVDSPNTGELFF
TRBD1	-	TRBV28	TRBJ1-3	TGTGCCAGCAGTCCGGGACAGCCCTCTGGAAACACCATATATTTT	CASSPGQPSGNTIYF
-	-	TRBV28	TRBJ1-1	TGTGCCAGCAGTTTACTAAGGAACACTGAAGCTTTCTTT	CASSLLRNTEAFF
TRBD2	-	TRBV7-3	TRBJ2-3	TGTGCCAGCGGTAGCGGGAGGGCCTGGGCAGATACGCAGTATTTT	CASGSGRAWADTQYF
TRBD1	-	TRBV5-4	TRBJ2-5	TGTGCCAGCAGCCGTGGGACAGGGGTAGAAGAGACCCAGTACTTC	CASSRGTGVEETQYF
TRBD1	once	TRBV5-1	TRBJ1-2	TGCGCCAGCAGCTTGGATGGGGCAGGGGGCTATGGCTACACCTTC	CASSLDGAGGYGYTF
-	-	TRBV30	TRBJ1-6	TGTGCCTGGAGATGGGGGGTGGGAGGATCACCCCTCCACTTT	CAWRWGVGGSPLHF
-	-	TRBV7-9	TRBJ2-7	TGTGCCAGCAGCTTAGGCACCCGAGGCGAGCAGTACTTC	CASSLGTRGEQYF
-	-	TRBV13	TRBJ2-1	TGTGCCAGCAGCCCATGGCGAGGGGGCTACAATGAGCAGTTCTTC	CASSPWRGGYNEQFF
-	few	TRBV18	TRBJ1-1	TGTGCCACCTACCGTGGGGGGGGAGAAGCTTTCTTT	CATYRGGGEAFF
-	-	TRBV28	TRBJ1-4	TGTGCCAGCCGGGGGGGCAATGAAAAACTGTTTTTT	CASRGGNEKLFF
-	once	TRBV7-9	TRBJ2-7	TGTGCCAGCAGCCCCGGAGGGGAGCAGTACTTC	CASSPGGEQYF
-	-	TRBV19	TRBJ2-2	TGTGCCAGTAGTATAGACGTATACACCGGGGAGCTGTTTTTT	CASSIDVYTGELFF
TRBD2	once	TRBV6-2/TRBV6-3	TRBJ2-7	TGTGCCAGCAGCCAAGATAGCGGGGTAGTCTACGAGCAGTACTTC	CASSQDSGVVYEQYF
-	-	TRBV19	TRBJ2-1	TGTGCCAGTAGTCCCCAGAGAACAGGGCCCTACAATGAGCAGTTCTTC	CASSPQRTGPYNEQFF
-	-	TRBV9	TRBJ2-1	TGTGCCAGCAGCGTAGAAACTAGCCGACTCTCCTACAATGAGCAGTTCTTC	CASSVETSRLSYNEQFF
-	-	TRBV9	TRBJ1-2	TGTGCCAGCAGCGGGGGAGATGGCTACACCTTC	CASSGGDGYTF
-	-	TRBV27	TRBJ1-1	TGTGCCAGCAGTTTCTTCACAGGGTCTGAAGCTTTCTTT	CASSFFTGSEAFF